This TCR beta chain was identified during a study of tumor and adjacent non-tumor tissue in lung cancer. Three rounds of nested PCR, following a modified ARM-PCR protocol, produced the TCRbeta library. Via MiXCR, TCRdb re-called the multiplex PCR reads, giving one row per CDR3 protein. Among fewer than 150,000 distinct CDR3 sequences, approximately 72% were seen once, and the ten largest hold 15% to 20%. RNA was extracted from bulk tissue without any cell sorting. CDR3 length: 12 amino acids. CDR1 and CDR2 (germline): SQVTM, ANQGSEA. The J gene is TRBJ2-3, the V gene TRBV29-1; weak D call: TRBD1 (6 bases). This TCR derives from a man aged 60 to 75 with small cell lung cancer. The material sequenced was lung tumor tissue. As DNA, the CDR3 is TGCAGTAAACAGGGATATACAGATACGCAGTATTTT. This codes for CSKQGYTDTQYF.